This T cell receptor (beta chain) stems from a study of post-analysis software for immune sequencing data. Study-level background: As for disease course, relapsing-remitting, secondary progressive and progressive-relapsing multiple sclerosis were all included. The study's findings and limits: Analysis by F measure revealed that same-batch samples clustered strongly together. Patients showed TRBV5-6, TRBV5-1 and TRBV20-1 among five TRBV segments more frequent than in controls.

On this clonotype itself: Antigen unknown.

Unique molecular identifiers were built into the TCR beta cDNA libraries. MiXCR, applied by TCRdb to the PCR reads, yields one record per CDR3 protein. The repertoire includes approximately 660,000 distinct CDR3 sequences, roughly three fifths of them detected once, and over 9% sits in the top ten. V trimming: 3 bases; J trimming: 4 bases; junction bases outside the gene matches: 2. This CDR3 has 12 residues. CDR1 and CDR2 from the germline V gene are SQVTM and ANQGSEA. This receptor was obtained from a girl aged 2 to 10 with multiple sclerosis. The chain has TRBV29-1 and TRBJ1-2, with 7 positions matching TRBD1. The sample taken for sequencing was blood. The CDR3 protein is CSVDRQGYGYTF. CDR3 nucleotide sequence: TGCAGCGTTGACCGACAGGGCTATGGCTACACCTTC.